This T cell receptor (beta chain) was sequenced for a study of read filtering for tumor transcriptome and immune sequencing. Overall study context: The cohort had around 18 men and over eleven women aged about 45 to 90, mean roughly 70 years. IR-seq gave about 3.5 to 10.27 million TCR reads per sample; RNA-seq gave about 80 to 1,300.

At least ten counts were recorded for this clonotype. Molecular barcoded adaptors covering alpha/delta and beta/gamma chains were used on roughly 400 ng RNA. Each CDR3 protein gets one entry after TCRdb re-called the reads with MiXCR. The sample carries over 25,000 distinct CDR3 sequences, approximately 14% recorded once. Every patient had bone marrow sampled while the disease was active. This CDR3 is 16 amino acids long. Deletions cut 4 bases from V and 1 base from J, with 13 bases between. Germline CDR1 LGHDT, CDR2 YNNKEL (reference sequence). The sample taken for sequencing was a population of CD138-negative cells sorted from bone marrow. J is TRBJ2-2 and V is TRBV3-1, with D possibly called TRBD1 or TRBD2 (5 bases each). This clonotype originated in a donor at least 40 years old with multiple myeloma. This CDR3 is CASSREGTGNTGELFF. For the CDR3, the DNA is TGTGCCAGCAGCCGAGAAGGGACGGGGAACACCGGGGAGCTGTTTTTT. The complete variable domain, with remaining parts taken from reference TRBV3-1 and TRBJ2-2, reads DTAVSQTPKYLVTQMGNDKSIKCEQNLGHDTMYWYKQDSKKFLKIMFSYNNKELIINETVPNRFSPKSPDKAHLNLHINSLELGDSAVYFCASSREGTGNTGELFFGEGSRLTVL.